Below, 24 T cell receptor beta chains from the same sample are listed, as sequenced in a study of blood T cell repertoires in COVID-19. Measured with immunoSEQ multiplex PCR; TCRdb has only the in-frame clones, and not every one. The sample lists hundreds of thousands of clones, approximately 88% occurring once. The sequenced sample was peripheral blood. Every receptor here comes from a woman aged 25 to 39 with COVID-19, enrolled during active disease.

The count of this clone is one. V usage is TRBV11-3 and J usage is TRBJ2-1; 11 positions match TRBD2. Germline CDR1 is SGHNT and CDR2 is YENEEA. After removal of 5 bases from V and 8 bases from J, the junction contained 5 bases not matched to a gene. The CDR3 spans 14 residues. Here the CDR3 reads CASSPGLAGHEQFF. The CDR3 DNA follows: TGTGCCAGCAGCCCTGGACTAGCGGGTCATGAGCAGTTCTTC.

The chain uses TRBV11-2 and TRBJ2-1; D is possibly TRBD2 (6 bases). This CDR3 contains 14 residues. Germline assignment: CDR1 SGHAT and CDR2 FQNNGV. With 1 base removed from V and 13 bases from J, the gap between germline ends came to 17 bases. The CDR3 DNA reads as TGTGCCAGCAGCTTAGGACACTTTAGCGGAGTACAGTTCTTC. It codes for CASSLGHFSGVQFF.

This sequence joins TRBV5-4 and TRBJ2-1; maybe TRBD1 (5 bases). V was clipped by 4 bases and J by 4 bases, with 9 bases between them. Germline V CDR1 and CDR2: SGHNT, YYREEE (reference sequence). The CDR3 sequence is 13 residues long. The DNA for the CDR3 is TGTGCCAGCAGCCCCGACAGTTACAATGAGCAGTTCTTC. Translating gives CASSPDSYNEQFF.

The chain recombines TRBV6-5 with TRBJ2-4; no reliable D call. This CDR3 comprises 15 residues. Trimming took off 4 bases at V and 0 bases at J, with 10 bases between the two ends. CDR1 and CDR2 from the germline V gene are MNHEY and SVGAGI. The CDR3 bases are TGTGCCAGCAGTTTCCCACTCCTAGCCAAAAACATTCAGTACTTC. This gives the protein CASSFPLLAKNIQYF.

This sequence joins TRBV15 and TRBJ2-2; 8 bases agree with TRBD1. The V segment lost 3 bases and the J segment 2 bases; nucleotides outside the gene matches: 2. Germline V gene lookup returns CDR1 LNHNV and CDR2 YYDKDF (reference sequence). The CDR3 is 15 amino acids. CDR3 coding DNA: TGTGCCACCAGCAGTGGGACAGGCAACACCGGGGAGCTGTTTTTT. Translation gives CATSSGTGNTGELFF.

CDR3 amino acids: CASSPGTGTPGANVLTF. The CDR3 nucleotides read TGTGCCAGCAGCCCGGGAACCGGGACACCTGGGGCCAACGTCCTGACTTTC. V is TRBV7-2 and J is TRBJ2-6, with a tentative D call TRBD1 (6 bases). Trimming left V 5 bases short and J 2 bases short, with 16 bases between. This CDR3 has 17 residues. CDR1 SGHTA and CDR2 FQGNSA come from the germline V gene.

V usage is TRBV1 and J usage is TRBJ2-1; no DNA check was done on the table's D call, TRBD2. TRBV1 is designated a pseudogene. CDR3 length: 18 amino acids. For the CDR3, the DNA is TGCACCAGCAGCCAAGATTTCGCGGGGGGGCCTTCCTACAATGAGCAGTTCTTC. Amino acid sequence: CTSSQDFAGGPSYNEQFF.

The V and J genes are TRBV3-1 (or the pseudogene TRBV3-2) and TRBJ1-2; 8 bases match TRBD1. This CDR3 comprises 14 residues. Trimming removed 2 bases from V and 7 bases from J; junction bases left unmatched: 6. Per germline, CDR1 LGHDT and CDR2 YNNKEL (reference sequence). CDR3 sequence reads: CASSQISGGFGYTF. The CDR3 nucleotides read TGTGCCAGCAGCCAAATTTCAGGGGGCTTTGGCTACACCTTC.

This chain connects TRBV7-8 to TRBJ1-1; possibly TRBD1 for D (6 bases). The CDR3 runs 16 residues. Trimming removed 3 bases at V and 4 bases at J, with 18 bases between. Germline V gene lookup returns CDR1 SGHVS and CDR2 FQNEAQ. The CDR3 bases are TGTGCCAGCAGCTTTAGACAGGCGGTTTTGGGCACTGAAGCTTTCTTT. This encodes CASSFRQAVLGTEAFF.

V and J are TRBV7-9 and TRBJ2-1; 11 nucleotides agree with TRBD2. CDR3 length: 19 amino acids. Trimming cost V 1 base and J 1 base; bases outside gene matches: 9. The germline V gene has CDR1 SEHNR and CDR2 FQNEAQ (reference sequence). The CDR3 DNA reads as TGTGCCAGCAGCTTAGTACTAGCGGGGGCGCTAAGATCCTACAATGAGCAGTTCTTC. Translating it yields CASSLVLAGALRSYNEQFF.

This clone was found a few times. V gene TRBV5-8 combines with J gene TRBJ2-1; 7 bases map to TRBD1. Trimming cost V 2 bases and J 1 base; bases outside gene matches: 0. The length of the CDR3 is 14 residues. Germline values: CDR1 SGHTS, CDR2 YDEGEE. The CDR3 reads CASSFRGSYNEQFF. Here the CDR3 DNA reads TGTGCCAGCAGCTTCAGGGGGTCCTACAATGAGCAGTTCTTC.

The count of this clone is one. V is TRBV28 and J is TRBJ2-2, with D perhaps TRBD1 (5 bases). V lost 5 bases to trimming and J lost 1 base, with 14 bases between them. The CDR3 contains 16 residues. The germline V gene has CDR1 MDHEN and CDR2 SYDVKM. As DNA, the CDR3 is TGTGCCAGCAGTCACGGTCAGGGTGGGAACACCGGGGAGCTGTTTTTT. Amino acid sequence: CASSHGQGGNTGELFF.

The chain's CDR3 is CASSLIFDRAPNTGELFF. Written as DNA, the CDR3 is TGCGCCAGCAGCTTGATTTTCGACAGGGCCCCCAACACCGGGGAGCTGTTTTTT. This chain links TRBV5-1 with TRBJ2-2, with 7 bases identical to TRBD1. The CDR3 runs 18 residues. The ends lost 1 base at V and 2 bases at J; junction bases unmatched: 11. The germline V gene has CDR1 SGHRS and CDR2 YFSETQ.

The chain links TRBV28 to TRBJ1-6; no clear D gene. In germline, CDR1 is MDHEN, CDR2 SYDVKM. V gave up 4 bases and J gave up 13 bases, with 14 bases separating them. The CDR3 loop spans 13 amino acids. The DNA of the CDR3 is TGTGCCAGCAGTTCACTACCCGTAGTCCCCCTCCACTTT. As protein: CASSSLPVVPLHF.

The chain couples TRBV2 to TRBJ1-6; weak D call: TRBD1 (5 bases). Trimming removed 6 bases at V and 6 bases at J, with 6 bases between. The germline V gene encodes CDR1 SNHLY and CDR2 FYNNEI. The CDR3 has 12 residues. The CDR3 reads CASRGGNSPLHF. The CDR3 nucleotides are TGTGCCAGCAGGGGGGGTAATTCACCCCTCCACTTT. The full variable domain, rest sourced from reference TRBV2 and TRBJ1-6, is EPEVTQTPSHQVTQMGQEVILRCVPISNHLYFYWYRQILGQKVEFLVSFYNNEISEKSEIFDDQFSVERPDGSNFTLKIRSTKLEDSAMYFCASRGGNSPLHFGNGTRLTVT.

This sequence joins TRBV5-1 and TRBJ1-6; D is possibly TRBD1 (6 bases). The CDR3 spans 15 residues. V dropped 1 base and J dropped 5 bases, with 10 bases sitting between them. Germline V CDR1 and CDR2: SGHRS, YFSETQ. CDR3 nucleotide sequence: TGCGCCAGCAGCTTGCAGACAGGTGATAATTCACCCCTCCACTTT. Translation: CASSLQTGDNSPLHF.

V and J are TRBV28 and TRBJ2-3; unclear D gene. Looked up from germline, CDR1 is MDHEN and CDR2 is SYDVKM. Trimming left V 3 bases short and J 4 bases short, with 5 bases between. This CDR3 contains 12 residues. CDR3 protein: CASSFPPDTQYF. For the CDR3, the DNA is TGTGCCAGCAGTTTCCCTCCAGATACGCAGTATTTT.

The J gene is TRBJ2-7, the V gene TRBV7-2; the D gene is possibly TRBD1 (5 bases). From germline, CDR1 is SGHTA and CDR2 FQGNSA. The CDR3 is 14 residues long. V was cut by 1 base and J by 4 bases, with 11 bases left in between. CDR3 DNA: TGTGCCAGCAGCTTAGGGCAGGGCGTATACGAGCAGTACTTC. Protein: CASSLGQGVYEQYF.

The chain recombines TRBV11-2 with TRBJ1-2; 8 nucleotides match TRBD1. This CDR3 has 15 residues. Germline CDR1 and CDR2: SGHAT and FQNNGV. Trimming took 3 bases from V and 6 from J; bases not matched to a gene: 9. In DNA, the CDR3 is TGTGCCAGCAGCTTTACAGGGGGTAGAGGTAATGGCTACACCTTC. It yields the protein CASSFTGGRGNGYTF. The full variable domain, with the rest looked up from reference TRBV11-2 and TRBJ1-2, is EAGVAQSPRYKIIEKRQSVAFWCNPISGHATLYWYQQILGQGPKLLIQFQNNGVVDDSQLPKDRFSAERLKGVDSTLKIQPAKLEDSAVYLCASSFTGGRGNGYTFGSGTRLTVV.

The chain is built from TRBV4-3 and TRBJ1-5; a possible D gene is TRBD1 (5 bases). V lost 0 bases to trimming and J lost 3 bases, with 12 bases between them. Germline lookup yields CDR1 LGHNA and CDR2 YSLEER. This CDR3 contains 16 residues. The DNA of the CDR3 is TGCGCCAGCAGCCAAGATTGGGGGGAGAACAATCAGCCCCAGCATTTT. Its translation is CASSQDWGENNQPQHF.

The chain employs TRBV2 and TRBJ1-5, with D possibly TRBD1 on 6 matching bases. The V gene's germline CDR1 is SNHLY and CDR2 FYNNEI. The CDR3 contains 14 residues. The germline V and J ends were trimmed by 6 bases and 3 bases, with 12 bases remaining between them. CDR3 sequence reads: CASRIRGFNQPQHF. CDR3 nucleotide sequence: TGTGCCAGCAGGATAAGGGGGTTCAATCAGCCCCAGCATTTT.

The chain is built from TRBV28 and TRBJ2-3, with TRBD2 matching 7 bases. In germline, CDR1 is MDHEN, CDR2 SYDVKM. V was clipped by 3 bases and J by 2 bases; unmatched bases: 8. This CDR3 contains 16 residues. The DNA for the CDR3 is TGTGCCAGCAGTTTTAGACGGGGGGATCTCACAGATACGCAGTATTTT. This gives the protein CASSFRRGDLTDTQYF.

This rearrangement joins TRBV4-1 to TRBJ2-2, with unresolved D. Germline lookup yields CDR1 MGHRA and CDR2 YSYEKL. V shed 4 bases and J shed 7 bases, with 10 bases lying between them. This CDR3 has 13 residues. CDR3 residues: CASSPLLNGELFF. CDR3 in DNA: TGCGCCAGCAGCCCCCTCCTAAACGGGGAGCTGTTTTTT.

V gene TRBV11-2 combines with J gene TRBJ2-4; TRBD2 matches 10 bases. Trimming cost V 5 bases and J 3 bases; bases outside gene matches: 13. This CDR3 region has 18 residues. Germline CDR1 reads SGHAT; CDR2 reads FQNNGV. The CDR3 region has the DNA TGTGCCAGCAGCCCTCTAGCGGGAGCCGTATTTAGCAAAAACATTCAGTACTTC. It encodes CASSPLAGAVFSKNIQYF.